Included here is one TCR beta chain sequence, with context. A single base separates this from a much larger clone, so it may be a read error. The data belong to a study of T cells in Graves' hyperthyroidism and ophthalmopathy. Germline V lookup: CDR1 MDHEN, CDR2 SYDVKM. The CDR3 runs to 13 residues. RNA transcripts provided the source from which TCR beta CDR3 regions were amplified. Researchers ran a first-round RT-PCR on the TCR CDR3 using the HTBI primer set. TCRdb processed the multiplex PCR reads anew with MiXCR; each CDR3 protein has one entry. The sample lists approximately 480,000 distinct CDR3 sequences; around 21% were seen once.

This TCR was sampled from a young man with Graves' hyperthyroidism. Sequenced: blood. The chain has TRBV28 and TRBJ2-3; D not resolved. The CDR3 nucleotides are TGTACCAGCAGTCCCGGATCCACAGATACGCAGTATTTT. Its translation: CTSSPGSTDTQYF.